What follows are 26 T cell receptor beta chains derived from one specimen sequenced in a study of cytomegalovirus exposure and HLA in healthy donors. PCR involved 60 Vbeta and 13 Jbeta primers. The assay was immunoSEQ multiplex PCR, and TCRdb's table has in-frame clones only and misses some. The sample lists 35,000 to 40,000 clones, 90% occurring once. The sequenced sample consisted of PBMCs. The receptors were gathered from a woman aged 18-29 years in good health and CMV-seronegative.

The rearrangement links TRBV13 to TRBJ2-2; perhaps TRBD2 as D (6 bases). Per the germline V gene, CDR1 is PRHDT and CDR2 is FYEKMQ (reference sequence). There are 16 residues in the CDR3. V was shortened by 0 bases and J by 3 bases, with 11 bases between the two germline ends. In DNA, the CDR3 is TGTGCCAGCAGCTTAGGTCCGGGAGTAGACACCGGGGAGCTGTTTTTT. It yields the protein CASSLGPGVDTGELFF. The complete variable domain, with remaining parts taken from reference TRBV13 and TRBJ2-2, reads AAGVIQSPRHLIKEKRETATLKCYPIPRHDTVYWYQQGPGQDPQFLISFYEKMQSDKGSIPDRFSAQQFSDYHSELNMSSLELGDSALYFCASSLGPGVDTGELFFGEGSRLTVL.

V usage is TRBV19 and J usage is TRBJ2-7; 9 bases agree with TRBD2. V lost 5 bases and J lost 1; bases outside the gene matches: 9. CDR1 and CDR2 from the germline V gene are LNHDA and SQIVND (reference sequence). The CDR3 has 16 amino acids. CDR3 protein: CASSLSGLAGSYEQYF. For the CDR3, the DNA is TGTGCCAGTAGTCTCTCTGGGCTAGCGGGATCCTACGAGCAGTACTTC.

The chain has TRBV28 and TRBJ1-2; the D gene is possibly TRBD1 (6 bases). This CDR3 has 12 residues. V was cut by 7 bases and J by 9 bases, with 15 bases left in between. Germline V gene sequence: CDR1 MDHEN, CDR2 SYDVKM. The DNA for the CDR3 is TGTGCCAGCACTTTTAGGGGGTATAGCTACACCTTC. Amino acid sequence: CASTFRGYSYTF.

The chain couples TRBV10-3 to TRBJ1-4; 8 bases agree with TRBD1. V lost 10 bases to trimming and J lost 3 bases; unmatched junction nucleotides: 7. CDR1 and CDR2 (germline): ENHRY, SYGVKD. This CDR3 spans 14 amino acids. Here the CDR3 DNA reads TGTGCCACCAGAGACAGGGGAGCTAATGAAAAACTGTTTTTT. Its translation: CATRDRGANEKLFF.

CDR3 sequence reads: CASSLRDRVYNEQFF. The CDR3 bases are TGTGCCAGCAGCCTCCGGGACAGGGTCTACAATGAGCAGTTCTTC. The chain couples TRBV11-1 to TRBJ2-1; 9 bases agree with TRBD1. CDR1 is SGHAT, CDR2 FQDESV, per germline (reference sequence). This CDR3 has 15 residues. V lost 5 bases to trimming and J lost 3 bases; unmatched junction nucleotides: 5.

This rearrangement joins TRBV27 to TRBJ2-3, with 7 bases that match TRBD1. V lost 1 base, J lost 0 bases, and 1 base stayed unmatched. Germline CDR1 MNHEY, CDR2 SMNVEV (reference sequence). This CDR3 spans 15 amino acids. The CDR3 nucleotides read TGTGCCAGCAGTTTATGGGACAGAAGCACAGATACGCAGTATTTT. Its protein is CASSLWDRSTDTQYF.

The chain is built from TRBV6-4 and TRBJ2-3; D might be TRBD2 (5 bases). Trimming took 0 bases from V and 1 from J, leaving 11 bases between them. CDR3 length: 16 residues. Germline V gives CDR1 MRHNA, CDR2 SNTAGT. The CDR3 sequence is CASSDSGGRGTDTQYF. For the CDR3, the DNA is TGTGCCAGCAGTGACTCAGGTGGGAGAGGCACAGATACGCAGTATTTT.

The CDR3 nucleotides are TGTGCCAGCAGCCCTGGGACTAGCGGGAGAAGCCTGTACAATGAGCAGTTCTTC. Protein sequence: CASSPGTSGRSLYNEQFF. This chain joins TRBV11-3 and TRBJ2-1; 14 positions match TRBD2. Looked up from germline, CDR1 is SGHNT and CDR2 is YENEEA. The CDR3 spans 18 residues. The J segment lost 4 bases and the V segment lost 5 bases, leaving 10 bases of the junction unmatched. The whole variable domain, remainder taken from reference TRBV11-3 and TRBJ2-1, is EAGVVQSPRYKIIEKKQPVAFWCNPISGHNTLYWYLQNLGQGPELLIRYENEEAVDDSQLPKDRFSAERLKGVDSTLKIQPAELGDSAVYLCASSPGTSGRSLYNEQFFGPGTRLTVL.

Details on this clone: At one end, the junction sequence differs from germline, possibly due to a read error. The V call is TRBV7-9, the J call TRBJ1-1, with unresolved D. The length of the CDR3 is 14 residues. CDR1 is SEHNR, CDR2 FQNEAQ, per germline (reference sequence). The CDR3 nucleotides are TGTTCCAGCAGCGCCCGTACACCGAACACTGAAGCTTTCTTT. It translates to CSSSARTPNTEAFF. Full variable domain (outside the CDR3, taken from reference TRBV7-9 and TRBJ1-1): DTGVSQNPRHKITKRGQNVTFRCDPISEHNRLYWYRQTLGQGPEFLTYFQNEAQLEKSRLLSDRFSAERPKGSFSTLEIQRTEQGDSAMYLCSSSARTPNTEAFFGQGTRLTVV.

The chain is built from TRBV28 and TRBJ2-4, with D possibly being TRBD1 (5 bases). This CDR3 comprises 14 residues. CDR1 and CDR2 (germline): MDHEN, SYDVKM. V was shortened by 5 bases and J by 5 bases, with 13 bases between the two germline ends. The CDR3 reads CASSLVRGQNIQYF. DNA of the CDR3: TGTGCCAGCAGTCTTGTAAGGGGCCAAAACATTCAGTACTTC. Filled out from reference TRBV28 and TRBJ2-4, the complete variable domain reads DVKVTQSSRYLVKRTGEKVFLECVQDMDHENMFWYRQDPGLGLRLIYFSYDVKMKEKGDIPEGYSVSREKKERFSLILESASTNQTSMYLCASSLVRGQNIQYFGAGTRLSVL.

The chain carries TRBV7-3 and TRBJ2-2; 8 nucleotides line up with TRBD1. V trimming: 1 base; J trimming: 1 base; junction bases outside the gene matches: 8. The germline V gene has CDR1 SGHTA and CDR2 FQGTGA. The CDR3 totals 18 residues. CDR3 loop: CASSLIEQGGGNTGELFF. The CDR3 DNA is TGTGCCAGCAGCTTAATCGAACAGGGGGGAGGGAACACCGGGGAGCTGTTTTTT.

This clone has only one observation. The rearrangement joins TRBV4-2 to TRBJ2-7; possible D gene TRBD1, 5 bases. This CDR3 is 14 amino acids long. In germline, CDR1 is LGHNA, CDR2 YNFKEQ. V lost 4 bases and J lost 2, with 12 bases in between. The CDR3: CASSPRTGAYEQYF. The CDR3 DNA reads TGTGCCAGCAGCCCACGAACAGGAGCCTACGAGCAGTACTTC.

This clone was picked up a small number of times. The chain couples TRBV29-1 to TRBJ2-1, with 13 bases that match TRBD2. CDR1 SQVTM and CDR2 ANQGSEA come from the germline V gene. The CDR3 extends over 14 amino acids. V trimming: 8 bases; J trimming: 4 bases; junction bases outside the gene matches: 5. CDR3 sequence reads: CSSGTSGDYNEQFF. CDR3 sequence (DNA): TGCAGCTCAGGGACTAGCGGGGATTACAATGAGCAGTTCTTC.

Worth noting for this clone: This specimen includes other DNA sequences encoding the same CDR3. The CDR3 reads CASSEGRGSSGNTIYF. The CDR3 DNA reads TGTGCCAGCAGTGAAGGCCGGGGGAGCTCTGGAAACACCATATATTTT. This chain joins TRBV6-1 and TRBJ1-3, with D possibly TRBD1 on 5 matching bases. Trimming cost V 1 base and J 0 bases, with 10 bases left between them. The CDR3 is 16 residues long. Germline CDR1 and CDR2: MNHNS and SASEGT.

V and J are TRBV5-1 and TRBJ1-4; tentatively, D is TRBD1 (6 bases). The V end was cut by 2 bases, the J end by 0 bases, with 17 bases between. The CDR3 extends over 18 amino acids. The germline gives CDR1 SGHRS, CDR2 YFSETQ. The CDR3 sequence is CASSFFGTTSATNEKLFF. Here the CDR3 DNA reads TGCGCCAGCAGCTTCTTCGGGACAACAAGTGCAACTAATGAAAAACTGTTTTTT.

J is TRBJ1-2 and V is TRBV5-6; 9 bases are a match to TRBD1. CDR1 is SGHDT, CDR2 YYEEEE, per germline. This CDR3 has 14 residues. After removal of 2 bases from V and 3 bases from J, the junction contained 2 bases not matched to a gene. CDR3 sequence reads: CASSFGTGYYGYTF. Written as DNA, the CDR3 is TGTGCCAGCAGCTTTGGGACAGGGTACTATGGCTACACCTTC. Full variable domain (rest looked up from reference TRBV5-6 and TRBJ1-2): DAGVTQSPTHLIKTRGQQVTLRCSPKSGHDTVSWYQQALGQGPQFIFQYYEEEERQRGNFPDRFSGHQFPNYSSELNVNALLLGDSALYLCASSFGTGYYGYTFGSGTRLTVV.

The chain joins TRBV30 to TRBJ2-3; 8 bases line up with TRBD2. The CDR3 contains 16 residues. The V gene's germline CDR1 is GTSNPN and CDR2 SVGIG (reference sequence). With 0 bases clipped from V and 0 bases from J, the junction kept 5 bases outside the gene matches. The CDR3 protein is CAWSVRASGSTDTQYF. CDR3 nucleotide sequence: TGTGCCTGGAGTGTACGGGCTAGCGGGAGCACAGATACGCAGTATTTT.

The J gene is TRBJ2-7, the V gene TRBV28, with a tentative D call TRBD1 (5 bases). Per the germline V gene, CDR1 is MDHEN and CDR2 is SYDVKM. V lost 10 bases and J 2 bases, leaving 15 bases between the germline ends. The CDR3 has 13 amino acids. The CDR3 DNA sequence: TGTGCCACCCACCTCGAAGGGGCCTACGAGCAGTACTTC. This encodes CATHLEGAYEQYF.

This chain joins TRBV6-1 and TRBJ2-2; the D is unclear. There are 13 residues in the CDR3. CDR1 and CDR2 (germline): MNHNS, SASEGT. The V end was cut by 4 bases, the J end by 4 bases, with 7 bases between. The CDR3 region has the DNA TGTGCCAGCAGTGGGCCCAGCACCGGGGAGCTGTTTTTT. It encodes CASSGPSTGELFF.

The chain couples TRBV5-1 to TRBJ2-5; the D gene is possibly TRBD1 (5 bases). This CDR3 is built from 14 residues. V gave up 7 bases and J gave up 0 bases, with 13 bases separating them. CDR1 and CDR2 from the germline V gene are SGHRS and YFSETQ. The CDR3 sequence: CASALQAYQETQYF. The CDR3, as DNA: TGCGCCAGCGCCCTACAGGCATACCAAGAGACCCAGTACTTC.

The chain joins TRBV7-6 to TRBJ2-1; weak D call: TRBD1 (6 bases). The CDR3 consists of 12 residues. Germline V gives CDR1 SGHVS, CDR2 FNYEAQ. With 4 bases removed from V and 9 bases from J, the gap between germline ends came to 10 bases. CDR3 protein: CASSSKGVEQFF. The CDR3 bases are TGTGCCAGCAGCTCCAAGGGGGTTGAGCAGTTCTTC.

The CDR3 region is CASSLGAGTSGVYEQYF. The CDR3 DNA is TGTGCCAGCAGCTTGGGGGCGGGGACTAGCGGGGTCTACGAGCAGTACTTC. The gene calls are TRBV5-4 and TRBJ2-7; 13 bases are shared with TRBD2. With 0 bases clipped from V and 3 bases from J, the junction kept 6 bases outside the gene matches. The CDR3 consists of 17 residues. Germline CDR1 SGHNT, CDR2 YYREEE (reference sequence).

DNA for the CDR3: TGTGCCAGCAGCTTTCAGGGTGGTGGCTACACCTTC. Protein sequence: CASSFQGGGYTF. The V call is TRBV7-2, the J call TRBJ1-2, with D perhaps TRBD1 (5 bases). V lost 3 bases to trimming and J lost 7 bases, with 9 bases between them. The CDR3 totals 12 residues. Germline V gene lookup returns CDR1 SGHTA and CDR2 FQGNSA.

The V call is TRBV7-8, the J call TRBJ2-6, with 7 bases aligning to TRBD2. The CDR3 contains 16 residues. Trimming cost V 1 base and J 2 bases; bases outside gene matches: 2. Looked up from germline, CDR1 is SGHVS and CDR2 is FQNEAQ. CDR3 sequence: CASSLVAGAGANVLTF. CDR3 nucleotide sequence: TGTGCCAGCAGCTTAGTTGCGGGGGCTGGGGCCAACGTCCTGACTTTC. Using reference TRBV7-8 and TRBJ2-6 for the parts outside the CDR3, the full variable domain is GAGVSQSPRYKVAKRGQDVALRCDPISGHVSLFWYQQALGQGPEFLTYFQNEAQLDKSGLPSDRFFAERPEGSVSTLKIQRTQQEDSAVYLCASSLVAGAGANVLTFGAGSRLTVL.

This clone came up a few times. The chain carries TRBV2 and TRBJ2-5; D gene uncertain. The CDR3 contains 11 residues. V shed 4 bases and J shed 5 bases, with 5 bases lying between them. CDR1 and CDR2 from the germline V gene are SNHLY and FYNNEI. In DNA form, the CDR3 reads TGTGCCAGCAGTGTGCGGGAGACCCAGTACTTC. Translating gives CASSVRETQYF.

The chain recombines TRBV2 with TRBJ1-2, with 7 bases fitting TRBD1. The germline V gene encodes CDR1 SNHLY and CDR2 FYNNEI. The CDR3 has 12 residues. Germline trimming cut 6 bases from V and 4 bases from J; bases unmatched to any gene: 2. For the CDR3, the DNA is TGTGCCAGCAGAGGGGGCCCCTATGGCTACACCTTC. The encoded protein is CASRGGPYGYTF.